This T cell receptor beta chain was sequenced for a study of T cells in Graves' hyperthyroidism and ophthalmopathy. The wider study: Initial diagnosis, before any treatment, was when peripheral blood was collected. General study results and limits: By a 13 V-J model, ophthalmopathy was set apart from stable hyperthyroidism.

Template material for amplifying TCR beta CDR3 regions consisted of RNA transcripts. With the HTBI primer set, the TCR CDR3 went through a first round of RT-PCR. TCRdb recomputed calls from the multiplex PCR reads with MiXCR, one row per CDR3 protein. The sample has 300,000 or so distinct CDR3 sequences, more than 15% seen once. Remarks on this clonotype: Its specificity is unknown.

Patients affected by ophthalmopathy presented a Clinical Activity Score of at least 3, a NOSPECS grade of at least 4, and disease duration below 3 months. CDR3 length: 18 residues. Germline V gives CDR1 LGHDT, CDR2 YNNKEL (reference sequence). Trimming took 2 bases from V and 0 from J, leaving 17 bases between them. The sequence was collected from an older woman with Graves' ophthalmopathy. What was sequenced was blood. The V call is TRBV3-1, the J call TRBJ2-1, with no clear D. The CDR3 protein is CASSQRALGGPSYNEQFF. The CDR3 bases are TGTGCCAGCAGCCAACGGGCCCTCGGCGGTCCCTCCTACAATGAGCAGTTCTTC.